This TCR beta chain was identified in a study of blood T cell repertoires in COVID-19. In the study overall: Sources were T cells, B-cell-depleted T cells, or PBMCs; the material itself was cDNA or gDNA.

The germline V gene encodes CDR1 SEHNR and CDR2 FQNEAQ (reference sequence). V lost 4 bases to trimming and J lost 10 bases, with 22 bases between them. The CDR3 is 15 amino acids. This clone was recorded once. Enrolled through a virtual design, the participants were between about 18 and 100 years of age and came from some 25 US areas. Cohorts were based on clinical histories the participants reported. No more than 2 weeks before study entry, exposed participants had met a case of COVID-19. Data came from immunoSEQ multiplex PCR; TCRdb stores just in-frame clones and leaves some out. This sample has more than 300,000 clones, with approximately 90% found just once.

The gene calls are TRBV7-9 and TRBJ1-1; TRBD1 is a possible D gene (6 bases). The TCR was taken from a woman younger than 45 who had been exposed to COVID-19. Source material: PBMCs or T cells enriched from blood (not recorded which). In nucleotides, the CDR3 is TGTGCCAGCAGCTCAATCGGGACACTCGATATCCCAGCTTTCTTT. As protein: CASSSIGTLDIPAFF.